This T cell receptor beta chain was obtained from a study of shared clonotypes between healthy human individuals. The wider study: Every donor yielded three CD4 naive, three CD4 memory, two CD8 naive and one CD8 memory plate. Study-wide points: The diversity represented, both genetic and in exposure history, was limited by few donors.

The CDR3 consists of 16 residues. The germline V and J ends were trimmed by 2 bases and 0 bases, with 11 bases remaining between them. Germline V gene sequence: CDR1 MDHEN, CDR2 SYDVKM. It was CD45RO-negative cells, positively selected for CCR7, that made up naive CD8 cells, with terminally differentiated effector memory CD45RA+ cells excluded. The donors, all of them Caucasian adults, lived in Nashville, Tennessee. Deep-level running was used for the assay. Assay used: immunoSEQ multiplex PCR; TCRdb lists only in-frame clones, some missing. The data contain 750,000 to 1,000,000 clones, around 93% of them singletons. Remarks on this clone: Its antigen is still unknown.

Sequencing was performed on naive CD8+ T cells sorted from blood. The TCR comes from a man younger than 40 in good health. The gene calls are TRBV28 and TRBJ2-1; D is possibly TRBD2 (5 bases). The CDR3 sequence: CASSLDSGSSYNEQFF. The CDR3 nucleotides are TGTGCCAGCAGTTTAGATTCGGGGAGCTCCTACAATGAGCAGTTCTTC.